The present entry profiles one T cell receptor beta chain with its context. In the original workflow: Scientists estimated how many nucleated cells there were by amplifying reference gene primers. Sequencing used immunoSEQ multiplex PCR; TCRdb keeps in-frame clones, though not all of them. V and J calls plus clone size are reproduced from that table; the DNA served to infer D and trimming. The sample comprises tens of thousands of clones, around 86% of which are singletons, and approximately 7% rests with the top ten. The data were taken from a study of blood T cell repertoires in COVID-19. Across the study: COVID-19 samples, acute and convalescent, were from the United States, Italy and Spain. T cells, B-cell-depleted T cells, or PBMCs supplied cDNA or gDNA.

Germline CDR1 and CDR2: SEHNR and FQNEAQ (reference sequence). The CDR3 spans 15 residues. Trimming removed 2 bases from V and 5 bases from J, with 13 bases in between. This receptor was identified in a man aged 45-65 years with active COVID-19. Sequenced input: peripheral blood. The rearrangement joins TRBV7-9 to TRBJ2-1; TRBD1 is a possible D gene (5 bases). In DNA form, the CDR3 reads TGTGCCAGCAGCTTATACCCGACAGCCCACAATGAGCAGTTCTTC. Protein: CASSLYPTAHNEQFF.